Sequencing of this T cell receptor beta chain was carried out in a study of response to subunit inactivated influenza vaccine. TCRdb re-called the RT-PCR reads through MiXCR, storing one row per CDR3 protein. The sample contains approximately 570,000 distinct CDR3 sequences, 7.6% of which appear only once. The CDR3 loop spans 14 amino acids. V was trimmed by 7 bases and J by 4 bases, leaving 16 bases between them. This receptor was identified in a man aged 50-75 years who received an inactivated influenza vaccine. The specimen was PBMCs from blood, collected around 2 years after vaccination. This chain connects TRBV12-3 or TRBV12-4 to TRBJ1-2, with D possibly TRBD1 on 5 matching bases. The CDR3 is CASTFSQGSYGYTF. The CDR3 DNA reads as TGTGCCAGCACCTTTAGTCAGGGCAGCTATGGCTACACCTTC.